This T cell receptor beta chain was observed in a study of blood T cell repertoires in COVID-19. Repertoires were generated with immunoSEQ multiplex PCR, while TCRdb's copy carries only in-frame clones and drops some. The sample shows roughly 200,000 clones, around 81% of them seen only once. CDR1 and CDR2 (germline): MGHDK, SYGVNS. The CDR3 runs to 15 residues. Trimming cost V 2 bases and J 4 bases; bases outside gene matches: 5. The chain recombines TRBV25-1 with TRBJ2-5, with TRBD2 identical over 9 bases. This clonotype was sampled from a man in his forties or fifties with active or convalescent COVID-19. The specimen sequenced was peripheral blood. The CDR3: CASSERFSGGETQYF. Here the CDR3 DNA reads TGTGCCAGCAGTGAACGGTTTAGCGGGGGAGAGACCCAGTACTTC. The variable domain in full, with the rest retrieved from reference TRBV25-1 and TRBJ2-5, is EADIYQTPRYLVIGTGKKITLECSQTMGHDKMYWYQQDPGMELHLIHYSYGVNSTEKGDLSSESTVSRIRTEHFPLTLESARPSHTSQYLCASSERFSGGETQYFGPGTRLLVL.